These T cell receptor beta chains were read from a single sample in a study of T cells after yellow fever vaccination. In TCRdb, the 5' RACE reads were re-called with MiXCR into one record per CDR3 protein. The sample consists of roughly 310,000 distinct CDR3 sequences, less than 4.5% of them appearing once. The specimen was PBMCs, collected on the day of the yellow fever booster vaccination. The receptors derive from a man between 18 and 29 years old who received the YFV17D yellow fever vaccine. CDR3s include the opening cysteine and the closing phenylalanine or tryptophan. The D gene is left open where the match is weak. Not all rows give a size; the values are once, few, many and, for expanded clones, a class.

TRBJ1-6 | - | - | TRBV27 | CASSLAGGNSPLHF | TGTGCCAGCAGTTTAGCGGGGGGTAATTCACCCCTCCACTTT
TRBJ1-2 | - | - | TRBV6-5 | CASSYSLGQYGYTF | TGTGCCAGCAGTTACTCGCTCGGACAGTATGGCTACACCTTC
TRBJ2-3 | - | many | TRBV5-1 | CASSQTPTGWGTQYF | TGCGCCAGCAGCCAAACCCCGACAGGCTGGGGTACGCAGTATTTT
TRBJ1-2 | TRBD1 | many | TRBV7-2 | CASSLVAGGHGYTF | TGTGCCAGCAGCTTAGTGGCAGGGGGACATGGCTACACCTTC
TRBJ2-5 | - | many | TRBV5-1 | CASSLAPPGETQYF | TGCGCCAGCAGCTTGGCTCCTCCGGGGGAGACCCAGTACTTC
TRBJ2-3 | TRBD2 | few | TRBV7-3 | CASSLFSGGSTDTQYF | TGTGCCAGCAGCTTATTCAGCGGGGGAAGCACAGATACGCAGTATTTT
TRBJ2-1 | - | - | TRBV5-5 | CASSLEINEQFF | TGTGCCAGCAGCTTGGAAATTAATGAGCAGTTCTTC
TRBJ2-4 | TRBD2 | many | TRBV4-2 | CASSQGRQRGLKNIQYF | TGTGCCAGCAGCCAAGGTCGGCAGCGGGGGCTGAAAAACATTCAGTACTTC
TRBJ1-1 | - | - | TRBV4-1 | CASSHPAGGKNTEAFF | TGCGCCAGCAGCCACCCCGCCGGAGGAAAGAACACTGAAGCTTTCTTT
TRBJ2-3 | - | - | TRBV25-1 | CASSEYVEGGVSTDTQYF | TGTGCCAGCAGTGAATATGTGGAAGGCGGGGTCAGCACAGATACGCAGTATTTT
TRBJ2-3 | TRBD2 | many | TRBV28 | CASSLSGGTGEDTQYF | TGTGCCAGCAGTTTATCGGGGGGGACGGGAGAAGATACGCAGTATTTT
TRBJ2-3 | - | many | TRBV7-3 | CASSYWGTTSTDTQYF | TGTGCCAGCAGCTATTGGGGGACAACGAGCACAGATACGCAGTATTTT
TRBJ1-1 | - | - | TRBV4-3 | CASSQAEGDTEAFF | TGCGCCAGCAGCCAGGCCGAGGGGGACACTGAAGCTTTCTTT
TRBJ1-4 | TRBD1 | few | TRBV18 | CASSPQGANEKLFF | TGTGCCAGCTCACCGCAGGGGGCTAATGAAAAACTGTTTTTT
TRBJ1-1 | - | few | TRBV6-5 | CASSYSLQGFTEAFF | TGTGCCAGCAGTTACTCATTGCAAGGGTTCACTGAAGCTTTCTTT
TRBJ1-2 | - | few | TRBV7-2 | CASSLTPSGYTF | TGTGCCAGCAGCTTAACTCCCTCAGGCTACACCTTC
TRBJ2-3 | TRBD1 | many | TRBV5-1 | CASSFGPGTGNTDTQYF | TGCGCCAGCAGCTTTGGTCCAGGGACAGGGAACACAGATACGCAGTATTTT
TRBJ2-5 | TRBD1 | many | TRBV5-8 | CASSFRQWGRGRQETQYF | TGTGCCAGCAGCTTTCGTCAGTGGGGAAGGGGGCGGCAAGAGACCCAGTACTTC
TRBJ2-5 | - | - | TRBV27 | CASSLYRTGMETQYF | TGTGCCAGCAGTTTATACCGCACAGGGATGGAGACCCAGTACTTC
TRBJ2-7 | TRBD1 | many | TRBV6-2/TRBV6-3 | CASSHPAPRGTYEQYF | TGTGCCAGCAGTCACCCCGCCCCCAGGGGGACCTACGAGCAGTACTTC
TRBJ2-1 | - | many | TRBV20-1 | CSARDPQLLEQFF | TGCAGTGCTAGAGATCCCCAGCTACTCGAGCAGTTCTTC
TRBJ1-1 | - | few | TRBV19 | CASRQLPTEAFF | TGTGCCAGTAGGCAGCTCCCCACTGAAGCTTTCTTT
TRBJ2-3 | - | many | TRBV5-1 | CASSLSPSSDTQYF | TGCGCCAGCAGCTTGTCTCCCAGTTCAGATACGCAGTATTTT
TRBJ2-5 | TRBD2 | many | TRBV7-9 | CASSLFGGQETQYF | TGTGCCAGCAGCTTATTCGGGGGGCAAGAGACCCAGTACTTC
TRBJ2-1 | TRBD1 | many | TRBV12-3/TRBV12-4 | CASRIGDRGFNEQFF | TGTGCCAGCAGGATCGGGGACAGGGGGTTTAATGAGCAGTTCTTC
TRBJ2-1 | - | many | TRBV20-1 | CSAREGRGVSWDEQFF | TGCAGTGCTAGAGAGGGGAGGGGGGTCTCCTGGGATGAGCAGTTCTTC
TRBJ2-7 | - | many | TRBV6-2/TRBV6-3 | CAITPDRGAYAEQYF | TGTGCCATCACCCCGGACCGGGGGGCGTACGCGGAGCAGTACTTC
TRBJ2-3 | - | many | TRBV5-1 | CASSPTVVPPNTDTQYF | TGCGCCAGCAGCCCGACGGTAGTTCCCCCAAACACAGATACGCAGTATTTT
TRBJ1-3 | - | few | TRBV7-2 | CASSPSGAGRVSTGNTIYF | TGTGCCAGCAGCCCCTCGGGGGCGGGCCGGGTGTCGACAGGAAACACCATATATTTT
TRBJ2-7 | - | - | TRBV4-1 | CASSQVRGVTYEQYF | TGCGCCAGCAGCCAAGTACGCGGTGTGACCTACGAGCAGTACTTC
TRBJ1-1 | - | few | TRBV4-2 | CASSQDTGVGRTEAFF | TGTGCCAGCAGCCAAGATACGGGGGTGGGGCGGACTGAAGCTTTCTTT
TRBJ2-7 | TRBD2 | many | TRBV10-2 | CASSPTSGGSYEQYF | TGCGCCAGCAGTCCGACTAGCGGGGGGTCCTACGAGCAGTACTTC
TRBJ2-1 | - | - | TRBV5-1 | CASRTSVYNEQFF | TGCGCCAGCAGAACCTCGGTATACAATGAGCAGTTCTTC
TRBJ1-2 | - | many | TRBV6-2/TRBV6-3 | CASSYSQGGYGYTF | TGTGCCAGCAGTTATTCCCAGGGAGGATATGGCTACACCTTC
TRBJ1-3 | - | many | TRBV4-3 | CASSQDKRSGNTIYF | TGCGCCAGCAGCCAAGATAAAAGAAGCGGAAACACCATATATTTT
TRBJ2-5 | - | many | TRBV4-3 | CASSQAWDEIETQYF | TGCGCCAGCAGCCAAGCCTGGGATGAGATAGAGACCCAGTACTTC
TRBJ2-1 | - | - | TRBV7-2 | CASSLVGGTHSYNEQFF | TGTGCCAGCAGCTTAGTTGGGGGGACGCACTCCTACAATGAGCAGTTCTTC
TRBJ2-5 | - | many | TRBV5-1 | CASSEGTLETQYF | TGCGCCAGCAGCGAGGGGACACTGGAGACCCAGTACTTC
TRBJ2-3 | - | few | TRBV5-5 | CASSLQLATDTQYF | TGTGCCAGCAGCTTGCAACTAGCCACAGATACGCAGTATTTT
TRBJ2-7 | - | many | TRBV20-1 | CSARGDRGLYEQYF | TGCAGTGCTAGAGGGGACCGAGGGCTCTACGAGCAGTACTTC
TRBJ2-7 | - | many | TRBV4-1 | CASSRRSGGFSYEQYF | TGCGCCAGCAGCCGCCGCTCTGGCGGGTTCTCCTACGAGCAGTACTTC
TRBJ1-3 | - | many | TRBV5-4 | CASSLDPSGNTIYF | TGTGCCAGCAGCTTGGACCCCTCTGGAAACACCATATATTTT
TRBJ2-3 | - | - | TRBV9 | CASNWGPSTDTQYF | TGTGCCAGCAACTGGGGCCCTAGCACAGATACGCAGTATTTT
TRBJ2-3 | - | many | TRBV7-2 | CASSPLRRVAEDTQYF | TGTGCCAGCAGCCCCCTCCGGAGGGTAGCAGAAGATACGCAGTATTTT
TRBJ2-1 | - | many | TRBV4-3 | CASSQEIGLRDEQFF | TGCGCCAGCAGCCAAGAGATCGGCCTGAGGGATGAGCAGTTCTTC
TRBJ1-3 | - | - | TRBV5-1 | CASSLETVSGNTIYF | TGCGCCAGCAGCTTGGAGACAGTCTCTGGAAACACCATATATTTT
TRBJ1-2 | - | - | TRBV5-1 | CASSLGTLPDYGYTF | TGCGCCAGCAGCCTAGGGACACTCCCAGACTATGGCTACACCTTC
TRBJ1-5 | - | many | TRBV12-3/TRBV12-4 | CASSLGRGNQPQHF | TGTGCCAGCAGCCTGGGACGGGGCAATCAGCCCCAGCATTTT
TRBJ2-2 | - | many | TRBV11-2 | CASSLTPPGTNTGELFF | TGTGCCAGCAGCCTAACCCCCCCCGGGACGAACACCGGGGAGCTGTTTTTT
TRBJ2-3 | - | many | TRBV3-1 | CASSLPGATDTQYF | TGTGCCAGCAGCCTCCCCGGGGCGACAGATACGCAGTATTTT
TRBJ2-5 | TRBD2 | many | TRBV7-9 | CASSLQRGWQETQYF | TGTGCCAGCAGCTTACAGCGGGGTTGGCAAGAGACCCAGTACTTC
TRBJ2-5 | - | many | TRBV5-1 | CASAARGGAQTQYF | TGCGCCAGCGCGGCGAGAGGGGGGGCCCAGACCCAGTACTTC